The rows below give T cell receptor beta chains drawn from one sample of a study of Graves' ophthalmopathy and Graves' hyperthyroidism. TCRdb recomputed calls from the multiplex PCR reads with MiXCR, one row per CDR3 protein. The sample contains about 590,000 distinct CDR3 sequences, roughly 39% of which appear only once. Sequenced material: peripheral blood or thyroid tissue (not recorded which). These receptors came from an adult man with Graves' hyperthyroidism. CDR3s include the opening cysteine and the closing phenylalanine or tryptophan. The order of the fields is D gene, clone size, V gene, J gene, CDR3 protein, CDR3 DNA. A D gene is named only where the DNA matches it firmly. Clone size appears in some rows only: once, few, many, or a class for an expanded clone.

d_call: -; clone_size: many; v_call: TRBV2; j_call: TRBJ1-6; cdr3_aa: CASSERSPSSYNSPLHF; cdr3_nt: TGTGCCAGCAGTGAACGGTCTCCGAGCTCCTATAATTCACCCCTCCACTTT
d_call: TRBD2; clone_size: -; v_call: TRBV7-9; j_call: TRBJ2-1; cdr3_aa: CASSLAGERELNEQFF; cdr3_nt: TGTGCCAGCAGCTTAGCGGGAGAGCGGGAGCTCAATGAGCAGTTCTTC
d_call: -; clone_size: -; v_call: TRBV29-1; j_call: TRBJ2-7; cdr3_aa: CSVGGGGTEQYF; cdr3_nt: TGCAGCGTTGGGGGTGGGGGCACCGAGCAGTACTTC
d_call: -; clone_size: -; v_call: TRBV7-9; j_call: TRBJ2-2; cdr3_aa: CASSLGGVAPPTGELFF; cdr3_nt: TGTGCCAGCAGCTTAGGTGGAGTAGCTCCCCCAACCGGGGAGCTGTTTTTT
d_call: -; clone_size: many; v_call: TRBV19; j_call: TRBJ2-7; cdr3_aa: CASSMRPTYEQYF; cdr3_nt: TGTGCCAGTAGTATGAGGCCCACCTACGAGCAGTACTTC
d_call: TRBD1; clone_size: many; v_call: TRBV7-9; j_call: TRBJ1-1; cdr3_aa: CASSLGGTGSTEAFF; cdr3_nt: TGTGCCAGCAGCTTAGGGGGGACAGGGAGCACTGAAGCTTTCTTT
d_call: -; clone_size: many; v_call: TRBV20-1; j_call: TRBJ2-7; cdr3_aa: CSARLGAGKRYEQYF; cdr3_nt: TGCAGTGCTAGGCTTGGGGCGGGAAAACGCTACGAGCAGTACTTC
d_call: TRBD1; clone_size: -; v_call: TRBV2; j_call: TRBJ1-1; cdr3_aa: CASSVDRSAEAFF; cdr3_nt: TGTGCCAGCAGTGTGGACAGGTCTGCCGAAGCTTTCTTT
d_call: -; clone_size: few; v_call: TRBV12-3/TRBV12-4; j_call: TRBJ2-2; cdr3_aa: CASSPGTLANTGELFF; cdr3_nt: TGTGCCAGCAGTCCAGGGACTCTCGCGAACACCGGGGAGCTGTTTTTT
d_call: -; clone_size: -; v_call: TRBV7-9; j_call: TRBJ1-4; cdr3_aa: CASSQEGQNEKLFF; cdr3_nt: TGTGCCAGCAGCCAAGAGGGGCAGAATGAAAAACTGTTTTTT
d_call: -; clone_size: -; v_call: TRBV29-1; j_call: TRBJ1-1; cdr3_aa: CSSPSRDTEAFF; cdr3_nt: TGCAGCTCACCGAGCAGGGACACTGAAGCTTTCTTT
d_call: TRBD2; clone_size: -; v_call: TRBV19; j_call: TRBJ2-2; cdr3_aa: CASSLLAGGPTGELFF; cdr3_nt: TGTGCCAGTAGTCTACTAGCGGGAGGCCCCACCGGGGAGCTGTTTTTT
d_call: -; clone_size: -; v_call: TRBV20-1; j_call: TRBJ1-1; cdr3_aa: CSERGPTGLGTEAFF; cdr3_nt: TGCAGTGAACGAGGTCCAACAGGGTTAGGCACTGAAGCTTTCTTT
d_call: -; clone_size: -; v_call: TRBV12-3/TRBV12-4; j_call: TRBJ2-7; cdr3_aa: CASSASLEQLF; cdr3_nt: TGTGCCAGCAGCGCCTCCCTTGAGCAGCTCTTC
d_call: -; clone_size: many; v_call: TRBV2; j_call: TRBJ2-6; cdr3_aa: CASRESSSGANVLTF; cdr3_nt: TGTGCCAGCAGGGAAAGTAGCTCTGGGGCCAACGTCCTGACTTTC
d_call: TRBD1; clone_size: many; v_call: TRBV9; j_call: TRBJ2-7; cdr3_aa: CASSVGRGHQSYEQYF; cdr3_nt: TGTGCCAGCAGCGTAGGAAGGGGGCATCAGTCCTACGAGCAGTACTTC
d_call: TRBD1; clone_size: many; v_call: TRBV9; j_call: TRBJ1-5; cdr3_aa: CASSPETGVGQPQHF; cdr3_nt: TGTGCCAGCAGCCCAGAAACAGGGGTGGGTCAGCCCCAGCATTTT
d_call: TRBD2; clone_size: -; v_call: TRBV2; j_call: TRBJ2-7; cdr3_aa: CASAQREGYEQYF; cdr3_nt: TGTGCCAGCGCACAGCGGGAGGGCTACGAGCAGTACTTC
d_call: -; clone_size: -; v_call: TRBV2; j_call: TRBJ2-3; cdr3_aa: CASSGARDTQYF; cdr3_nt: TGTGCCAGCAGTGGAGCCCGCGATACGCAGTATTTT
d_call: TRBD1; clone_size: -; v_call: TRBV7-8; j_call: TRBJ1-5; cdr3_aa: CASSFSRGDSNQPQHF; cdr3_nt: TGTGCCAGCAGCTTTAGCAGGGGGGATAGCAATCAGCCCCAGCATTTT
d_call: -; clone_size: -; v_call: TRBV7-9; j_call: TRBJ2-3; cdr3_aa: CASSQTLGTDTQYF; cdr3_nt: TGTGCCAGCAGCCAAACACTAGGCACAGATACGCAGTATTTT
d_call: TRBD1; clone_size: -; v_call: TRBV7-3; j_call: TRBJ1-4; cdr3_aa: CASSLTGGTNEKLFF; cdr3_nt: TGTGCCAGCAGCCTGACAGGGGGCACTAATGAAAAACTGTTTTTT
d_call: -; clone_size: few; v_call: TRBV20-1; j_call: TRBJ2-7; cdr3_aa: CSARRDHEQYF; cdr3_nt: TGCAGTGCTAGGAGGGACCACGAGCAGTACTTC
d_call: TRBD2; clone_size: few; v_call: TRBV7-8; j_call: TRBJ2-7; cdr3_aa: CASSPLADRLLTAYEQYF; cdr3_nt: TGTGCCAGCAGCCCTCTAGCGGACCGCCTTTTAACCGCTTACGAGCAGTACTTC
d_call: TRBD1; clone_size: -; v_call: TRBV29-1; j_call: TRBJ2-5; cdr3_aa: CSVAAGQGDQPQYF; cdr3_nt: TGCAGCGTTGCGGCGGGACAGGGAGACCAGCCCCAGTACTTC
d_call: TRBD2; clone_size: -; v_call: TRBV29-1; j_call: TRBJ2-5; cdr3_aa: CSVETGRTTGGAETQYF; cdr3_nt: TGCAGCGTTGAGACAGGACGAACTACCGGGGGGGCAGAGACCCAGTACTTC
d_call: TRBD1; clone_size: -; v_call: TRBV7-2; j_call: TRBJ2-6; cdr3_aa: CASSPGTGDNVLTF; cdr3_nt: TGTGCCAGCAGCCCCGGGACAGGGGACAACGTCCTGACTTTC
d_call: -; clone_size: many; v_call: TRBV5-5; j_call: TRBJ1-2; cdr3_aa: CASSFFNYGYTF; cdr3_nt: TGTGCCAGCAGCTTTTTCAACTATGGCTACACCTTC
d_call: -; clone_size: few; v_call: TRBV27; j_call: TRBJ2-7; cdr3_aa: CASSLQGLHSYEQYF; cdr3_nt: TGTGCCAGCAGTCTTCAGGGACTTCACTCCTACGAGCAGTACTTC
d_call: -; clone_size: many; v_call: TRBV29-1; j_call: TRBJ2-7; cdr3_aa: CSVERREGAYEQYF; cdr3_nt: TGCAGCGTTGAAAGGAGGGAGGGGGCCTACGAGCAGTACTTC
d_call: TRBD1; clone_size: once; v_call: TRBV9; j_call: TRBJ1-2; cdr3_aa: CASTQDRGIYGYTF; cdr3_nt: TGTGCCAGCACCCAGGACAGGGGGATCTATGGCTACACCTTC
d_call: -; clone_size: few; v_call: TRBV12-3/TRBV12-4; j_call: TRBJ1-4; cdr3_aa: CASSLTVPSEKLFF; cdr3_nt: TGTGCCAGCAGTTTGACGGTTCCGAGTGAAAAACTGTTTTTT
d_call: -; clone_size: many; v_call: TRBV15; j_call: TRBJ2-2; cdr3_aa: CATAEGTNTGELFF; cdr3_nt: TGTGCCACCGCAGAGGGGACCAACACCGGGGAGCTGTTTTTT
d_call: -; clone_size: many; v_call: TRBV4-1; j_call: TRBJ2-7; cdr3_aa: CASSQAGLSSYEQYF; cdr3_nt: TGCGCCAGCAGCCAAGCGGGCTTGAGCTCCTACGAGCAGTACTTC
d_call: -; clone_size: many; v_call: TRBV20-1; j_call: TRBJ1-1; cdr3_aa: CSGRVRNTEAFF; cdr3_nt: TGCAGTGGCAGGGTTAGGAACACTGAAGCTTTCTTT
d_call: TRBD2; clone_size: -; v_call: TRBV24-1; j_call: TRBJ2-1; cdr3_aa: CATSVTRSGRGDNEQFF; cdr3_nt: TGTGCCACCAGTGTTACTCGGAGCGGGAGAGGGGACAATGAGCAGTTCTTC
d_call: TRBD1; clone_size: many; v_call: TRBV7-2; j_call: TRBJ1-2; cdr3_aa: CASSSWDSRQGGYTF; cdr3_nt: TGTGCCAGCAGCTCGTGGGACAGTCGGCAGGGCGGCTACACCTTC
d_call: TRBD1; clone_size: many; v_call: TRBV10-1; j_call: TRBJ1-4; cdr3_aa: CASSDAGTGVEKLFF; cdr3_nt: TGCGCCAGCAGTGACGCCGGGACAGGCGTTGAAAAACTGTTTTTT
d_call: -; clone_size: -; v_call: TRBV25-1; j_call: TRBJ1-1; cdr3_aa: CASSAGVLTEAFF; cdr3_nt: TGTGCCAGCAGTGCCGGGGTGCTCACTGAAGCTTTCTTT
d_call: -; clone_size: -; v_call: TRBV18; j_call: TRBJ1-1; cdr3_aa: CASQSSGASNTEAFF; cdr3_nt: TGTGCCAGCCAATCTAGCGGCGCGTCGAACACTGAAGCTTTCTTT
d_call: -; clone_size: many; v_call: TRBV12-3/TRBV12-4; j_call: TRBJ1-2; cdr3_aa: CASSFSLNYGYTF; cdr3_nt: TGTGCCAGCAGTTTCTCCCTTAACTATGGCTACACCTTC
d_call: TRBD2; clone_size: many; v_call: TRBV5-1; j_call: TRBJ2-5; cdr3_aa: CASSSGGRPQETQYF; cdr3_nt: TGCGCCAGCTCGTCTGGCGGGAGGCCCCAAGAGACCCAGTACTTC
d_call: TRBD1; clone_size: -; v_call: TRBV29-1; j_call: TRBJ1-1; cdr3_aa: CSRWTGASNTEAFF; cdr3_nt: TGCAGTCGTTGGACAGGGGCATCGAACACTGAAGCTTTCTTT
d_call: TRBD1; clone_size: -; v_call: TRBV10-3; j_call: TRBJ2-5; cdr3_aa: CAISRTGGKRGETQYF; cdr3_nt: TGTGCCATCAGCCGGACAGGGGGAAAGAGGGGAGAGACCCAGTACTTC
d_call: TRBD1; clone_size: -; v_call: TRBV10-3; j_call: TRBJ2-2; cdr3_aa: CALSGTGGTGELFF; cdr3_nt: TGTGCCCTCTCCGGGACAGGGGGGACCGGGGAGCTGTTTTTT
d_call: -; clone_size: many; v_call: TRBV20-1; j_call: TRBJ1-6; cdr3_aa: CSARPPAGTYNSPLHF; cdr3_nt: TGCAGTGCTAGACCCCCTGCCGGGACGTATAATTCACCCCTCCACTTT
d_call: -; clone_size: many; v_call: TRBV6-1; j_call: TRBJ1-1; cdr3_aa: CASSESGVANTEAFF; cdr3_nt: TGTGCCAGCAGTGAATCTGGGGTGGCGAACACTGAAGCTTTCTTT
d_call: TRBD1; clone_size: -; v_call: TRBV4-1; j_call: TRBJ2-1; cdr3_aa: CASGQQGINNEQFF; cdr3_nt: TGCGCCAGCGGGCAACAGGGGATCAACAATGAGCAGTTCTTC
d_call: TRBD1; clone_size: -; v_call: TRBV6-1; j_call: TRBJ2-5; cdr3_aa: CASSSGQGSPWETQYF; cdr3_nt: TGTGCCAGCAGTAGTGGACAGGGAAGTCCGTGGGAGACCCAGTACTTC
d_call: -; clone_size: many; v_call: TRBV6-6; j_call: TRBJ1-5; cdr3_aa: CASNPRMGDYQPQHF; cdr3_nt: TGTGCCAGCAATCCCCGCATGGGGGATTATCAGCCCCAGCATTTT
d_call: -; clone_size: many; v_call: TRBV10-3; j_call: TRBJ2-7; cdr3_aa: CAISDGSLGDYEQYF; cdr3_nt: TGTGCCATCAGTGATGGCAGTCTTGGGGACTACGAGCAGTACTTC
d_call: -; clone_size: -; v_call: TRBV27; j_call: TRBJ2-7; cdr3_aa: CASSLGTGNYEQYF; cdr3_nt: TGTGCCAGCAGTTTAGGAACGGGAAACTACGAGCAGTACTTC
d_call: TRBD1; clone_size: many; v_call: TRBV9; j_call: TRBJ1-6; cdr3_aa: CASSVVPTGDNSPLHF; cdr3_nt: TGTGCCAGCAGCGTAGTACCAACAGGGGATAATTCACCCCTCCACTTT
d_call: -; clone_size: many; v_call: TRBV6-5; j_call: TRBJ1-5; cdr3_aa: CASSPTVDQPQHF; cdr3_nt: TGTGCCAGCAGTCCTACCGTAGATCAGCCCCAGCATTTT
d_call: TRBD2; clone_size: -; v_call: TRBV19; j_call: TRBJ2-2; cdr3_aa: CASSINRGDTGELFF; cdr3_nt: TGTGCCAGTAGTATAAACCGGGGGGACACCGGGGAGCTGTTTTTT
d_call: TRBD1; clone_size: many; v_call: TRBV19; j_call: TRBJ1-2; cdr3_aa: CASRNTGTGHGYTF; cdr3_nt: TGTGCCAGTAGAAACACCGGGACAGGGCATGGCTACACCTTC
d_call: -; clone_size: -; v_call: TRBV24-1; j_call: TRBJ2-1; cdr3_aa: CATSDPKLAEGKYNEQFF; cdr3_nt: TGTGCCACCAGTGATCCCAAGTTAGCGGAGGGGAAATACAATGAGCAGTTCTTC
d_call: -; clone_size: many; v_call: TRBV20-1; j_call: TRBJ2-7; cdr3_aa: CSARDQFGRAEQYF; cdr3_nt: TGCAGTGCTAGAGATCAATTTGGACGAGCGGAGCAGTACTTC
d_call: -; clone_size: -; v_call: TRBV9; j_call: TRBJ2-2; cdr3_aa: CASSVGASGELFF; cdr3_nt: TGTGCCAGCAGCGTAGGGGCTAGCGGGGAGCTGTTTTTT
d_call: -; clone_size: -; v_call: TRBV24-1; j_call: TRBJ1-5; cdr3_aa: CASGRGTKSVNQSQHF; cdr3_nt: TGTGCCAGCGGCCGCGGGACAAAATCAGTCAATCAGTCCCAGCATTTT